This entry lists 14 T cell receptor beta chains sequenced from one sample in a study of beta chain features in type 1 diabetes. Study-wide points: The study found moderately but significantly shorter TCRB CDR3s in all four CD4+ subsets of Type 1 diabetes patients.

As every portion of the isolated RNA was reverse transcribed, the sequencing read expressed TCRB transcripts. The table came from immunoSEQ multiplex PCR; TCRdb's copy has only in-frame clones and leaves some out. The repertoire holds about 650,000 clones, with 12% as singletons. No antigen has been assigned to these receptors. Specimen: naive CD4+ T cells from blood. The receptor set was obtained from a man aged 25-45 years with type 1 diabetes.

This chain links TRBV7-9 with TRBJ1-5, with D possibly TRBD1 on 5 matching bases. The CDR3 runs 16 residues. Trimming removed 1 base from V and 5 bases from J, with 15 bases in between. Germline loops: CDR1 SEHNR, CDR2 FQNEAQ (reference sequence). The CDR3 is CASSLGLDKQDQPQHF. CDR3 DNA sequence: TGTGCCAGCAGCTTAGGGTTGGACAAGCAAGATCAGCCCCAGCATTTT.

This chain links TRBV7-9 with TRBJ1-5; no clear D gene. Trimming took 6 bases from V and 0 from J, leaving 9 bases between them. Looked up from germline, CDR1 is SEHNR and CDR2 is FQNEAQ (reference sequence). The CDR3 is made up of 14 amino acids. The CDR3 loop is CASSSMNSNQPQHF. As DNA, the CDR3 is TGTGCCAGCAGTTCCATGAATAGCAATCAGCCCCAGCATTTT.

Only a few counts were recorded for this clone. Other DNA sequences of this sample code for an identical CDR3. This chain joins TRBV4-3 and TRBJ1-5; D gene uncertain. CDR3 length: 13 amino acids. Per the germline V gene, CDR1 is LGHNA and CDR2 is YSLEER. Trimming cost V 0 bases and J 10 bases, with 10 bases left between them. CDR3 nucleotides: TGCGCCAGCAGCCAAGATGTGGGCAGACCCCAGCATTTT. It codes for CASSQDVGRPQHF.

Regarding this clone: Different DNA sequences within this sample yield the same CDR3. This chain uses TRBV9 with TRBJ2-2, with D possibly TRBD2 on 6 matching bases. V was cut by 0 bases and J by 7 bases, with 10 bases left in between. The CDR3 consists of 14 residues. Germline CDR1 reads SGDLS; CDR2 reads YYNGEE. In DNA form, the CDR3 reads TGTGCCAGCAGCGTAGTGAGGCGGGGCGGGGAGCTGTTTTTT. Amino acid sequence: CASSVVRRGGELFF.

J is TRBJ2-7 and V is TRBV7-2, with TRBD2 identical over 7 bases. This CDR3 is built from 13 residues. Germline assignment: CDR1 SGHTA and CDR2 FQGNSA. J lost 5 bases, V lost 5 bases, and 6 bases had no gene match. The CDR3 is CASSRTSQDEQYF. Here the CDR3 DNA reads TGTGCCAGCAGCCGGACTAGTCAGGACGAGCAGTACTTC. The entire variable domain, with the rest obtained from reference TRBV7-2 and TRBJ2-7, is as follows: GAGVSQSPSNKVTEKGKDVELRCDPISGHTALYWYRQSLGQGLEFLIYFQGNSAPDKSGLPSDRFSAERTGGSVSTLTIQRTQQEDSAVYLCASSRTSQDEQYFGPGTRLTVT.

The V call is TRBV12-5, the J call TRBJ1-2; D remains ambiguous. This CDR3 has 14 residues. Trimming cost V 1 base and J 9 bases, with 15 bases left between them. Germline V gene sequence: CDR1 LGHNT, CDR2 FRNRAP. As DNA, the CDR3 is TGTGCTAGTGGTTTGGGATTCGGGCACCCTCGCTACACCTTC. This gives the protein CASGLGFGHPRYTF.

This clone came up a few times. This CDR3 reads CASSSDRGTEAFF. In DNA form, the CDR3 reads TGTGCCAGCAGCTCCGACAGGGGCACTGAAGCTTTCTTT. The chain recombines TRBV7-9 with TRBJ1-1, with 8 bases fitting TRBD1. This CDR3 contains 13 residues. Losses at the gene ends were 4 bases for V and 4 bases for J; bases not matched to a gene: 2. Germline lookup yields CDR1 SEHNR and CDR2 FQNEAQ (reference sequence).

The chain uses TRBV5-4 and TRBJ2-3, with TRBD2 matching over 8 bases. The CDR3 has 17 residues. Germline lookup yields CDR1 SGHNT and CDR2 YYREEE (reference sequence). V lost 3 bases and J lost 4; bases outside the gene matches: 13. CDR3 in amino acids: CASSSTQARGVSDTQYF. CDR3 bases: TGTGCCAGCAGCTCGACCCAGGCGCGGGGGGTCTCAGATACGCAGTATTTT.

This clone has more than one count but fewer than ten. The chain links TRBV11-2 to TRBJ1-2; unclear D gene. The ends were cut back, 0 bases at V and 4 bases at J, with 9 bases in the middle. The CDR3 runs to 14 residues. The germline CDR1 and CDR2 sequences are SGHAT and FQNNGV. The CDR3 protein is CASSLELGTYGYTF. The CDR3 nucleotides are TGTGCCAGCAGCTTAGAACTAGGCACCTATGGCTACACCTTC.

The rearrangement uses TRBV29-1 and TRBJ2-3; TRBD2 matches at 8 bases. Germline CDR1 SQVTM, CDR2 ANQGSEA. This CDR3 is built from 14 residues. J was trimmed by 4 bases and V by 4 bases; bases with no gene match: 7. Written as DNA, the CDR3 is TGCAGCGTTGGAGACGGGGGGGAGGCAGATACGCAGTATTTT. It yields the protein CSVGDGGEADTQYF.

This clone was picked up a small number of times. This chain joins TRBV4-3 and TRBJ1-2; D gene uncertain. This CDR3 has 17 amino acids. Deletions cut 7 bases from V and 3 bases from J, with 24 bases between. Germline CDR1 LGHNA, CDR2 YSLEER. The CDR3 coding sequence is TGCGCCAGCACCCTAGACCTCACGGGTTCACATGACTATGGCTACACCTTC. Amino acid sequence: CASTLDLTGSHDYGYTF.

In this sample, this clone turned up a few times. For the CDR3, the DNA is TGTGCCTGGAGTGTCACTGGGGGGGGGACCTACAATGAGCAGTTCTTC. Translated, it gives CAWSVTGGGTYNEQFF. The rearrangement uses TRBV30 and TRBJ2-1, with 7 bases lining up with TRBD2. V lost 0 bases and J lost 2; bases outside the gene matches: 7. CDR1 and CDR2 from the germline V gene are GTSNPN and SVGIG (reference sequence). This CDR3 has 16 residues.

The table lists this clone with a few counts. The V and J genes are TRBV5-4 and TRBJ2-3; 7 bases fit TRBD2. The V and J ends lost 0 bases and 1 base, in that order; junction bases with no gene match: 8. This CDR3 is built from 17 residues. Per germline, CDR1 SGHNT and CDR2 YYREEE (reference sequence). This CDR3 is CASSLEGGHVRTDTQYF. The CDR3 DNA is TGTGCCAGCAGCTTGGAGGGAGGGCACGTACGCACAGATACGCAGTATTTT. The full variable domain, rest sourced from reference TRBV5-4 and TRBJ2-3, is ETGVTQSPTHLIKTRGQQVTLRCSSQSGHNTVSWYQQALGQGPQFIFQYYREEENGRGNFPPRFSGLQFPNYSSELNVNALELDDSALYLCASSLEGGHVRTDTQYFGPGTRLTVL.

The sample holds one count of this clone. The chain combines TRBV28 with TRBJ1-5; D might be TRBD1 (6 bases). Germline V gene sequence: CDR1 MDHEN, CDR2 SYDVKM. The V gene lost 6 bases and the J gene lost 2 bases, with 11 bases spanning the gap. This CDR3 has 14 residues. CDR3 coding DNA: TGTGCCAGCAGGCTAGCAGGGGGCAATCAGCCCCAGCATTTT. This gives the protein CASRLAGGNQPQHF.